This entry lists 27 T cell receptor beta chains sequenced from one sample in a study of blood T cell repertoires in COVID-19. Here immunoSEQ multiplex PCR was the method, and the copy in TCRdb shows in-frame clones only, minus some. The table shows roughly 200,000 clones, with over 75% occurring only once. Sequences were obtained from peripheral blood. These receptors were collected from a man in his fifties with COVID-19, enrolled during active disease.

The sample holds a few counts of this clone. This sequence joins TRBV4-3 and TRBJ1-2, with 9 positions matching TRBD1. The CDR3 has 16 amino acids. The germline gives CDR1 LGHNA, CDR2 YSLEER. With 1 base clipped from V and 2 bases from J, the junction kept 5 bases outside the gene matches. As DNA, the CDR3 is TGCGCCAGCAGCCAAGGCGCGGGACAGGGAAACTATGGCTACACCTTC. Amino acid sequence: CASSQGAGQGNYGYTF.

V and J are TRBV18 and TRBJ1-1, with 9 bases matching TRBD1. CDR1 and CDR2 (germline): KGHSH, LQKENI. After removal of 3 bases from V and 5 bases from J, the junction contained 7 bases not matched to a gene. The CDR3 spans 15 residues. This chain's CDR3 is CASSPSMTGGTEAFF. DNA of the CDR3: TGTGCCAGCTCACCTTCAATGACAGGGGGGACTGAAGCTTTCTTT. The full variable domain, in which reference TRBV18 and TRBJ1-1 provide the parts outside the CDR3, is NAGVMQNPRHLVRRRGQEARLRCSPMKGHSHVYWYRQLPEEGLKFMVYLQKENIIDESGMPKERFSAEFPKEGPSILRIQQVVRGDSAAYFCASSPSMTGGTEAFFGQGTRLTVV.

This sequence joins TRBV7-6 and TRBJ1-3; tentative D call: TRBD1 (6 bases). The CDR3 runs 16 residues. The germline V gene has CDR1 SGHVS and CDR2 FNYEAQ. The V end was cut by 0 bases, the J end by 0 bases, with 9 bases between. CDR3 in amino acids: CASSLADSHSGNTIYF. The CDR3 DNA is TGTGCCAGCAGCTTAGCGGACAGTCACTCTGGAAACACCATATATTTT.

This clone was observed a single time. V is TRBV28 and J is TRBJ1-1; 11 nucleotides line up with TRBD1. This CDR3 has 15 amino acids. V was clipped by 11 bases and J by 1 base; unmatched bases: 9. Germline V gene lookup returns CDR1 MDHEN and CDR2 SYDVKM. In DNA, the CDR3 is TGTGCCGGGAGGACAGGGGGCGTCCCGAACACTGAAGCTTTCTTT. Its translation: CAGRTGGVPNTEAFF.

The chain's CDR3 is CASSHPGGPYNEQFF. As DNA, the CDR3 is TGTGCCAGCAGCCACCCGGGGGGGCCCTACAATGAGCAGTTCTTC. The chain has TRBV3-1 (or the pseudogene TRBV3-2) and TRBJ2-1; 8 nucleotides agree with TRBD2. This CDR3 is 15 amino acids long. Looked up from germline, CDR1 is LGHDT and CDR2 is YNNKEL (reference sequence). The V segment lost 3 bases and the J segment 2 bases; nucleotides outside the gene matches: 3.

The J gene is TRBJ2-3, the V gene TRBV11-2; D might be TRBD2 (6 bases). Trimming pared 0 bases from V and 4 bases from J, leaving 11 bases between. CDR3 length: 15 amino acids. Germline lookup yields CDR1 SGHAT and CDR2 FQNNGV. The CDR3 reads CASSLDWGVADTQYF. CDR3 DNA sequence: TGTGCCAGCAGCTTAGATTGGGGGGTGGCAGATACGCAGTATTTT.

This sequence joins TRBV2 and TRBJ1-5; tentative D call: TRBD1 (5 bases). Looked up from germline, CDR1 is SNHLY and CDR2 is FYNNEI. V shed 3 bases and J shed 5 bases, with 11 bases lying between them. The CDR3 covers 14 residues. The CDR3 sequence is CASSDLWGDQPQHF. For the CDR3, the DNA is TGTGCCAGCAGTGATCTATGGGGGGATCAGCCCCAGCATTTT.

This clone was detected a few times. V gene TRBV9 combines with J gene TRBJ2-6; no firm D call. The ends were cut back, 5 bases at V and 0 bases at J, with 12 bases in the middle. CDR3 length: 16 amino acids. Germline V lookup: CDR1 SGDLS, CDR2 YYNGEE. CDR3 DNA sequence: TGTGCCAGCAGGGGCCTTACTTTCTCTGGGGCCAACGTCCTGACTTTC. Amino acids: CASRGLTFSGANVLTF.

This sequence joins TRBV6-6 and TRBJ1-3, with a tentative D call TRBD1 (6 bases). Germline CDR1 reads MNHNY; CDR2 reads SVGAGI (reference sequence). V lost 2 bases to trimming and J lost 4 bases, with 9 bases between them. The CDR3 loop spans 14 amino acids. The CDR3, as DNA: TGTGCCAGCAGTTACGTACAGGGAGGAAACACCATATATTTT. It is translated as CASSYVQGGNTIYF.

The rearrangement uses TRBV27 and TRBJ1-4; perhaps TRBD1 as D (5 bases). Trimming removed 3 bases at V and 7 bases at J, with 12 bases between. This CDR3 contains 14 residues. CDR1 and CDR2 (germline): MNHEY, SMNVEV (reference sequence). CDR3 in amino acids: CASSLTRGGEKLFF. CDR3 sequence (DNA): TGTGCCAGCAGTTTGACAAGGGGTGGTGAAAAACTGTTTTTT.

The V gene is TRBV27, the J gene TRBJ1-6; D is uncertain. Trimming took off 6 bases at V and 1 base at J, with 4 bases between the two ends. Germline V lookup: CDR1 MNHEY, CDR2 SMNVEV (reference sequence). This CDR3 comprises 13 residues. CDR3 amino acids: CASSPSYNSPLHF. In DNA, the CDR3 is TGTGCCAGCAGCCCGTCCTATAATTCACCCCTCCACTTT.

CDR3 sequence (DNA): TGTGCCAGCAGCCAAGAGGCGGTAGGGCAGGGGGCCTCAGATACGCAGTATTTT. Translation: CASSQEAVGQGASDTQYF. V gene TRBV4-2 combines with J gene TRBJ2-3; TRBD1 agrees at 8 bases. Germline CDR1 is LGHNA and CDR2 is YNFKEQ. J lost 4 bases, V lost 0 bases, and 12 bases had no gene match. The CDR3 totals 18 residues.

The rearrangement links TRBV4-2 to TRBJ1-5; D is undetermined. V lost 0 bases, J lost 0 bases, and 9 bases lay in between. Germline CDR1 reads LGHNA; CDR2 reads YNFKEQ. CDR3 size: 16 residues. The CDR3 loop is CASSQENRHSNQPQHF. DNA of the CDR3: TGTGCCAGCAGCCAAGAAAACAGACATAGCAATCAGCCCCAGCATTTT.

This clone was seen just once. DNA for the CDR3: TGTGCCAGCAGGCAGGGACTGCATAATTCACCCCTCCACTTT. This gives the protein CASRQGLHNSPLHF. The genes are TRBV27 and TRBJ1-6; weak D call: TRBD1 (5 bases). The germline V gene encodes CDR1 MNHEY and CDR2 SMNVEV (reference sequence). There are 14 residues in the CDR3. Trimming took 6 bases from V and 5 from J, leaving 11 bases between them.

This sequence joins TRBV5-4 and TRBJ2-5; 7 nucleotides align to TRBD2. This CDR3 is 15 amino acids long. Germline V gene data show CDR1 as SGHNT and CDR2 as YYREEE (reference sequence). V gave up 3 bases and J gave up 5 bases; unmatched junction bases: 10. Here the CDR3 reads CASSSSLGGTETQYF. CDR3 coding DNA: TGTGCCAGCAGCTCCTCTTTGGGGGGGACGGAGACCCAGTACTTC.

V usage is TRBV12-3 or TRBV12-4 and J usage is TRBJ2-7; D unclear. The CDR3 loop spans 12 amino acids. V was shortened by 6 bases and J by 3 bases, with 9 bases between the two germline ends. For the CDR3, the DNA is TGTGCCAGCAGCCCTGAACACTACGAGCAGTACTTC. This sequence encodes CASSPEHYEQYF.

V usage is TRBV5-1 and J usage is TRBJ2-2; maybe TRBD1 (5 bases). The CDR3 extends over 19 amino acids. V lost 2 bases and J 0 bases, leaving 20 bases between the germline ends. Germline-derived CDR1 and CDR2 are SGHRS and YFSETQ. CDR3 sequence: CASSLARGSYTPNTGELFF. Here the CDR3 DNA reads TGCGCCAGCAGCTTAGCTAGGGGTTCTTACACCCCGAACACCGGGGAGCTGTTTTTT.

This chain connects TRBV3-1 (or the pseudogene TRBV3-2) to TRBJ2-5, with TRBD1 identical over 7 bases. The CDR3 totals 16 residues. J gave up 5 bases and V 5 bases, and 14 bases lay outside the gene matches. The V gene's germline CDR1 is LGHDT and CDR2 YNNKEL (reference sequence). CDR3 in amino acids: CASSSHPGQNTETQYF. As DNA, the CDR3 is TGTGCCAGCAGCTCCCACCCGGGACAGAATACGGAGACCCAGTACTTC.

The chain couples TRBV7-2 to TRBJ2-1, with 10 bases aligning to TRBD1. This CDR3 has 15 residues. CDR1 SGHTA and CDR2 FQGNSA come from the germline V gene. Losses at the gene ends were 2 bases for V and 8 bases for J; bases not matched to a gene: 6. CDR3 region: CASSLMGTGVYEQFF. Written as DNA, the CDR3 is TGTGCCAGCAGCTTAATGGGGACAGGGGTGTATGAGCAGTTCTTC. The whole variable domain, filled in from reference TRBV7-2 and TRBJ2-1, reads GAGVSQSPSNKVTEKGKDVELRCDPISGHTALYWYRQSLGQGLEFLIYFQGNSAPDKSGLPSDRFSAERTGGSVSTLTIQRTQQEDSAVYLCASSLMGTGVYEQFFGPGTRLTVL.

V and J are TRBV2 and TRBJ2-3, with 8 bases aligning to TRBD1. Germline assignment: CDR1 SNHLY and CDR2 FYNNEI. V dropped 3 bases and J dropped 4; count of bases not matched to a gene: 3. The CDR3 sequence is 14 residues long. CDR3 nucleotides: TGTGCCAGCAGTGAGGACAGGGCGGCAGATACGCAGTATTTT. It codes for CASSEDRAADTQYF.

On this clone itself: The same CDR3 can be traced to other DNA sequences in this sample. The chain is built from TRBV6-2 or TRBV6-3 and TRBJ2-4, with D hard to call. Trimming left V 2 bases short and J 0 bases short, with 8 bases between. The length of the CDR3 is 15 residues. Germline V lookup: CDR1 MNHEY, CDR2 SVGEGT. CDR3 nucleotide sequence: TGTGCCAGCAGTTACGACGGGTTAGCCAAAAACATTCAGTACTTC. This sequence encodes CASSYDGLAKNIQYF.

The chain recombines TRBV5-5 with TRBJ1-4; 7 nucleotides match TRBD1. The length of the CDR3 is 20 residues. The V gene end was trimmed by 4 bases and the J gene end by 4 bases; junction bases not matched to a gene: 22. Germline assignment: CDR1 SGHKS and CDR2 YYEKEE (reference sequence). The CDR3 DNA is TGTGCCAGCAGCCTCCACTCGGACAGGCGTATCGCACAGGGTAATGAAAAACTGTTTTTT. Its translation is CASSLHSDRRIAQGNEKLFF.

This clone has a single count. This chain uses TRBV6-2 or TRBV6-3 with TRBJ1-5, with a weak D call TRBD1 (6 bases). Germline-derived CDR1 and CDR2 are MNHEY and SVGEGT. The CDR3 sequence is 13 residues long. Between the trimmed V and J ends, which lost 2 bases and 5 bases, there was a span of 7 bases. CDR3 sequence: CASSYEGDQPQHF. The CDR3, as DNA: TGTGCCAGCAGTTACGAGGGGGATCAGCCCCAGCATTTT.

The rearrangement links TRBV12-5 to TRBJ2-1; TRBD2 matches at 7 bases. V lost 0 bases and J lost 4; bases outside the gene matches: 6. The CDR3 length is 16 residues. Germline V gene sequence: CDR1 LGHNT, CDR2 FRNRAP. CDR3 in amino acids: CASGLVVTSAYNEQFF. CDR3 coding DNA: TGTGCTAGTGGTTTGGTCGTTACTAGCGCATACAATGAGCAGTTCTTC.

The chain links TRBV19 to TRBJ1-5; weak D call: TRBD1 (6 bases). Germline V gene sequence: CDR1 LNHDA, CDR2 SQIVND (reference sequence). This CDR3 has 13 residues. Trimming took 11 bases from V and 6 from J, leaving 17 bases between them. The CDR3 bases are TGTGCCGCGGAGGTGGGGGCAGGTCAGCCCCAGCATTTT. Its translation: CAAEVGAGQPQHF. Using reference TRBV19 and TRBJ1-5 for the parts outside the CDR3, the full variable domain is DGGITQSPKYLFRKEGQNVTLSCEQNLNHDAMYWYRQDPGQGLRLIYYSQIVNDFQKGDIAEGYSVSREKKESFPLTVTSAQKNPTAFYLCAAEVGAGQPQHFGDGTRLSIL.

V usage is TRBV19 and J usage is TRBJ2-5; 7 positions agree with TRBD1. Germline assignment: CDR1 LNHDA and CDR2 SQIVND (reference sequence). V lost 3 bases and J lost 7; bases outside the gene matches: 14. This CDR3 is 16 amino acids long. CDR3 in amino acids: CASSMIRGRGSGTQYF. Written as DNA, the CDR3 is TGTGCCAGTAGTATGATTAGGGGGCGCGGATCGGGGACCCAGTACTTC.

The J gene is TRBJ1-6, the V gene TRBV27; perhaps TRBD1 as D (5 bases). CDR1 and CDR2 from the germline V gene are MNHEY and SMNVEV (reference sequence). Trimming shortened V by 3 bases and J by 5 bases, and 14 bases separated the two germline ends. The CDR3 is 16 amino acids. The CDR3 DNA follows: TGTGCCAGCAGTTTGTATCCCCCAGGGCATAATTCACCCCTCCACTTT. This sequence encodes CASSLYPPGHNSPLHF.